This T cell receptor (beta chain) stems from a study of T cell responses to AZD1222 COVID-19 vaccine. Profiled with immunoSEQ multiplex PCR; TCRdb holds only in-frame clones, not every one. The table has about 70,000 clones, 88% seen once. Whole-study findings and limits: Mostly white British, mostly female donors; authors suggested clonal diversity may be underestimated. Samples come after the peak T cell response, not at day 14.

A word on this clone: Its antigen is not identified.

CDR3 length: 16 amino acids. V lost 0 bases and J lost 3, with 12 bases in between. Per germline, CDR1 SGHKS and CDR2 YYEKEE (reference sequence). The chain combines TRBV5-5 with TRBJ2-2; either TRBD1 or TRBD2 may supply D (6 bases each). The sequencing here drew on peripheral blood, taken 28 days after the second dose of the MenACWY control vaccine. The clonotype was recovered from an adult who received the MenACWY meningococcal vaccine as a control. The CDR3 nucleotides read TGTGCCAGCAGCTTGGATCCGGGGGCGGACACCGGGGAGCTGTTTTTT. This encodes CASSLDPGADTGELFF. Looking up the rest from reference TRBV5-5 and TRBJ2-2 gives the full variable domain: DAGVTQSPTHLIKTRGQQVTLRCSPISGHKSVSWYQQVLGQGPQFIFQYYEKEERGRGNFPDRFSARQFPNYSSELNVNALLLGDSALYLCASSLDPGADTGELFFGEGSRLTVL.